The 11 T cell receptor beta chains below all came from one sample that was sequenced in a study of T cell changes during pregnancy in multiple sclerosis. Using immunoSEQ multiplex PCR, the repertoire was profiled, and TCRdb retains in-frame clones only, with some absent. The data show about 19,000 clones, over 70% seen once. The sample here was CD8+ T cells from peripheral blood mononuclear cells, taken after pregnancy. The receptors originated from a female donor in good health, enrolled as a control in a pregnancy study.

The chain recombines TRBV6-6 with TRBJ2-7, with D unclear. Germline loops: CDR1 MNHNY, CDR2 SVGAGI (reference sequence). Trimming cost V 6 bases and J 5 bases, with 5 bases left between them. The CDR3 extends over 10 amino acids. The CDR3: CASRGHEQYF. As DNA, the CDR3 is TGTGCCAGCAGGGGCCACGAGCAGTACTTC.

This chain joins TRBV9 and TRBJ1-2, with 9 nucleotides matching TRBD1. The J segment lost 3 bases and the V segment lost 4 bases, leaving 10 bases of the junction unmatched. Germline CDR1 reads SGDLS; CDR2 reads YYNGEE. The CDR3 sequence is 16 residues long. The CDR3 nucleotides are TGTGCCAGCAGCTCATCTGACAGGGGGGTCTACTATGGCTACACCTTC. It specifies CASSSSDRGVYYGYTF.

The chain has TRBV5-4 and TRBJ1-1; 7 bases align to TRBD1. Germline CDR1 is SGHNT and CDR2 is YYREEE (reference sequence). Losses at the gene ends were 4 bases for V and 4 bases for J; bases not matched to a gene: 4. This CDR3 spans 13 amino acids. The CDR3 coding sequence is TGTGCCAGCAGCCCGGGACAGAGCACTGAAGCTTTCTTT. Its translation is CASSPGQSTEAFF. The full variable domain, in which reference TRBV5-4 and TRBJ1-1 provide the parts outside the CDR3, is ETGVTQSPTHLIKTRGQQVTLRCSSQSGHNTVSWYQQALGQGPQFIFQYYREEENGRGNFPPRFSGLQFPNYSSELNVNALELDDSALYLCASSPGQSTEAFFGQGTRLTVV.

This rearrangement joins TRBV4-1 to TRBJ2-1; a weak D match, TRBD2 (7 bases). The V gene lost 1 base and the J gene lost 2 bases, with 15 bases spanning the gap. The CDR3 runs 17 residues. CDR1 is MGHRA and CDR2 is YSYEKL in the germline V gene. This CDR3 is CASSQGEGGLAYNEQFF. Here the CDR3 DNA reads TGCGCCAGCAGCCAAGGCGAGGGGGGGCTAGCCTACAATGAGCAGTTCTTC.

The chain links TRBV7-9 to TRBJ2-7; tentatively, D is TRBD1 (5 bases). This CDR3 is built from 12 residues. Germline values: CDR1 SEHNR, CDR2 FQNEAQ (reference sequence). The V and J ends lost 0 bases and 6 bases respectively, with 6 bases between them. The CDR3: CASSLAGPEQYF. Written as DNA, the CDR3 is TGTGCCAGCAGCTTAGCGGGGCCCGAGCAGTACTTC.

V gene TRBV7-9 combines with J gene TRBJ2-7; tentative D call: TRBD1 (6 bases). Trimming stripped 1 base from V and 3 bases from J, with 16 bases between. The CDR3 has 16 amino acids. Germline CDR1 SEHNR, CDR2 FQNEAQ (reference sequence). This chain's CDR3 is CASSLVGGGSDYEQYF. The CDR3 bases are TGTGCCAGCAGCTTAGTAGGGGGTGGGTCCGACTACGAGCAGTACTTC. The variable domain in full, with the rest retrieved from reference TRBV7-9 and TRBJ2-7, is DTGVSQNPRHKITKRGQNVTFRCDPISEHNRLYWYRQTLGQGPEFLTYFQNEAQLEKSRLLSDRFSAERPKGSFSTLEIQRTEQGDSAMYLCASSLVGGGSDYEQYFGPGTRLTVT.

J is TRBJ2-6 and V is TRBV30, with TRBD1 as a possible D gene (6 bases). This CDR3 spans 17 amino acids. The V gene's germline CDR1 is GTSNPN and CDR2 SVGIG (reference sequence). V lost 4 bases and J 0 bases, leaving 16 bases between the germline ends. CDR3 protein: CAWITRDTLSGANVLTF. CDR3 DNA sequence: TGTGCCTGGATAACTCGGGACACACTCTCTGGGGCCAACGTCCTGACTTTC.

There are a few counts of this clone. V and J are TRBV7-9 and TRBJ1-1, with D uncertain. The CDR3 totals 11 residues. Trimming pared 4 bases from V and 6 bases from J, leaving 6 bases between. In germline, CDR1 is SEHNR, CDR2 FQNEAQ (reference sequence). CDR3 bases: TGTGCCAGCAGCTCGCCAGCTGAAGCTTTCTTT. This codes for CASSSPAEAFF.

The chain recombines TRBV9 with TRBJ2-3; unclear D gene. Germline V gene lookup returns CDR1 SGDLS and CDR2 YYNGEE. V lost 0 bases, J lost 6 bases, and 14 bases lay in between. The CDR3 is made up of 15 amino acids. The CDR3 DNA reads as TGTGCCAGCAGCGTAGATAGTAACCCCCGGGATACGCAGTATTTT. As protein: CASSVDSNPRDTQYF. The full variable domain, completed using reference TRBV9 and TRBJ2-3, is DSGVTQTPKHLITATGQRVTLRCSPRSGDLSVYWYQQSLDQGLQFLIQYYNGEERAKGNILERFSAQQFPDLHSELNLSSLELGDSALYFCASSVDSNPRDTQYFGPGTRLTVL.

The chain employs TRBV10-2 and TRBJ2-5; D is perhaps TRBD1 (7 bases). With 5 bases removed from V and 0 bases from J, the gap between germline ends came to 13 bases. CDR1 and CDR2 from the germline V gene are WSHSY and SAAADI. This CDR3 region has 15 residues. In DNA, the CDR3 is TGCGCCAGCAGTACAGGGGACTCGTACCAAGAGACCCAGTACTTC. Protein sequence: CASSTGDSYQETQYF.

The chain couples TRBV7-9 to TRBJ1-2; no firm D call. Germline CDR1 reads SEHNR; CDR2 reads FQNEAQ (reference sequence). Trimming shortened V by 7 bases and J by 4 bases, and 10 bases separated the two germline ends. CDR3 length equals 12 residues. CDR3 bases: TGTGCCAGCACCCTAAGGAGCTATGGCTACACCTTC. It encodes CASTLRSYGYTF.